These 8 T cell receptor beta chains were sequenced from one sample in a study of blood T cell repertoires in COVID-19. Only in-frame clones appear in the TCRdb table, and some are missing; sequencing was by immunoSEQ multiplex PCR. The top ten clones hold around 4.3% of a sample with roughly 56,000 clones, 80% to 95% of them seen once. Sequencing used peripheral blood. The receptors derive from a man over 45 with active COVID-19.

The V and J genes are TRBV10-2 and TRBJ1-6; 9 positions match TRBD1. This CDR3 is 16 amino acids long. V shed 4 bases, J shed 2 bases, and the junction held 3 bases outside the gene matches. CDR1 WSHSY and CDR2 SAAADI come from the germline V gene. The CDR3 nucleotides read TGCGCCAGCAGTGGGACAGGGGCGGCCTATAATTCACCCCTCCACTTT. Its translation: CASSGTGAAYNSPLHF.

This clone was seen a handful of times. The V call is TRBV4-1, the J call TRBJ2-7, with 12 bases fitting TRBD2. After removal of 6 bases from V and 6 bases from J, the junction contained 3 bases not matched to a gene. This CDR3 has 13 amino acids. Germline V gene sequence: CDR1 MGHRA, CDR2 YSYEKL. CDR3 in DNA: TGCGCCAGCAGGACTAGCGGGAGTGGCGAGCAGTACTTC. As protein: CASRTSGSGEQYF.

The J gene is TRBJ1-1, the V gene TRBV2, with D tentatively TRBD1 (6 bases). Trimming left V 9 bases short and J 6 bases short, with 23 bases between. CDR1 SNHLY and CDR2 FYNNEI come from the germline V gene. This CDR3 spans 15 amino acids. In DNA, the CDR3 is TGTGCCAGTAGACAACAGGTCTCATCAGGGGCTGAAGCTTTCTTT. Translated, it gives CASRQQVSSGAEAFF.

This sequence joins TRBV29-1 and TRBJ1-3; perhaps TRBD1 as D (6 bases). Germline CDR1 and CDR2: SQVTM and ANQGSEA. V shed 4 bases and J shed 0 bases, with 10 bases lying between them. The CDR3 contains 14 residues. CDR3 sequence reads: CSVAPTGSGNTIYF. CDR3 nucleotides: TGCAGCGTTGCCCCGACAGGCTCTGGAAACACCATATATTTT.

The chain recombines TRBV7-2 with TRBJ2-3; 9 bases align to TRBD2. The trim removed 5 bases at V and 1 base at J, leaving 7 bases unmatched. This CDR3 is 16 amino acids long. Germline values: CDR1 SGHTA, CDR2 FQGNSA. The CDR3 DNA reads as TGTGCCAGCAGCCGGATAGCGGGGGCCGGCACAGATACGCAGTATTTT. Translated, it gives CASSRIAGAGTDTQYF.

CDR3 sequence: CASSALAAAEQFF. Here the CDR3 DNA reads TGTGCCAGCAGCGCACTAGCGGCGGCTGAGCAGTTCTTC. This rearrangement joins TRBV3-1 (or the pseudogene TRBV3-2) to TRBJ2-1, with 8 bases that match TRBD2. Germline assignment: CDR1 LGHDT and CDR2 YNNKEL (reference sequence). The CDR3 is made up of 13 amino acids. J gave up 9 bases and V 5 bases, and 6 bases lay outside the gene matches.

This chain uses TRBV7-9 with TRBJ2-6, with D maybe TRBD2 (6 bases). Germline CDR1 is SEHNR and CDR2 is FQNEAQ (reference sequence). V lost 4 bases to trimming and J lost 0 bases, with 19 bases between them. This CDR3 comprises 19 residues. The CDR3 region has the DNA TGTGCCAGCAGCTCCCGGAGGGGCAGGCGTAGCTCTGGGGCCAACGTCCTGACTTTC. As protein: CASSSRRGRRSSGANVLTF.

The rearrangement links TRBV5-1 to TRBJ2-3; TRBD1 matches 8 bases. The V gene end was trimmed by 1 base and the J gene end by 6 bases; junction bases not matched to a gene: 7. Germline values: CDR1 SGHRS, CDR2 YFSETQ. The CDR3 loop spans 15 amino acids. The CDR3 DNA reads TGCGCCAGCAGCTTGATTACCCAGGGGGCGGATACGCAGTATTTT. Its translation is CASSLITQGADTQYF.